The 19 T cell receptor beta chains given below trace back to one sample, sequenced in a study of cytomegalovirus exposure and HLA in healthy donors. TCRdb's copy holds only in-frame clones and misses some; the assay was immunoSEQ multiplex PCR. In the table there are some 140,000 clones, approximately 85% of which are singletons. Sequencing input: PBMCs. The receptors were sampled from a woman in her 30s in good health and CMV-seronegative.

CDR3: CASSLVSAGLDGYTF. The CDR3 nucleotides are TGTGCCAGCAGCTTAGTGTCGGCAGGGTTGGATGGCTACACCTTC. This sequence joins TRBV7-9 and TRBJ1-2; tentative D call: TRBD1 (5 bases). This CDR3 region has 15 residues. Germline V lookup: CDR1 SEHNR, CDR2 FQNEAQ (reference sequence). Trimming pared 1 base from V and 6 bases from J, leaving 15 bases between. Using reference TRBV7-9 and TRBJ1-2 for the parts outside the CDR3, the full variable domain is DTGVSQNPRHKITKRGQNVTFRCDPISEHNRLYWYRQTLGQGPEFLTYFQNEAQLEKSRLLSDRFSAERPKGSFSTLEIQRTEQGDSAMYLCASSLVSAGLDGYTFGSGTRLTVV.

The chain is built from TRBV27 and TRBJ2-5; 7 positions agree with TRBD1. This CDR3 spans 13 amino acids. Losses at the gene ends were 4 bases for V and 7 bases for J; bases not matched to a gene: 6. CDR1 MNHEY and CDR2 SMNVEV come from the germline V gene (reference sequence). In DNA, the CDR3 is TGTGCCAGCAGTTCGGACAGGATTGGGACCCAGTACTTC. Translating it yields CASSSDRIGTQYF.

This sequence joins TRBV6-1 and TRBJ1-4; 9 nucleotides agree with TRBD1. Germline V CDR1 and CDR2: MNHNS, SASEGT. V was pared by 3 bases and J by 5 bases, with 13 bases of the junction left unmatched. This CDR3 has 18 residues. In DNA form, the CDR3 reads TGTGCCAGCAGTGACGTGCAGACAGGGGGGAAATTAAATGAAAAACTGTTTTTT. It translates to CASSDVQTGGKLNEKLFF.

The V and J genes are TRBV5-6 and TRBJ1-4, with D possibly TRBD1 on 5 matching bases. V lost 4 bases and J 4 bases, leaving 17 bases between the germline ends. CDR3 size: 16 residues. Per the germline V gene, CDR1 is SGHDT and CDR2 is YYEEEE. For the CDR3, the DNA is TGTGCCAGCAGCGCTGGGACGGGGGATTTTAATGAAAAACTGTTTTTT. This encodes CASSAGTGDFNEKLFF.

The table lists this clone with a few counts. This chain connects TRBV7-9 to TRBJ1-1; 8 bases match TRBD1. CDR3 length: 12 residues. Per germline, CDR1 SEHNR and CDR2 FQNEAQ (reference sequence). The junction had 0 bases not matched to a gene; V was cut back by 6 bases and J by 3 bases. As DNA, the CDR3 is TGTGCCAGCAGGACAGGGGACACTGAAGCTTTCTTT. It is translated as CASRTGDTEAFF.

The CDR3 is CASRGDRGPSIGELFF. The CDR3, as DNA: TGTGCCAGCCGAGGAGACAGGGGTCCCTCCATCGGGGAGCTGTTTTTT. The chain joins TRBV2 to TRBJ2-2, with 8 bases lining up with TRBD1. Per germline, CDR1 SNHLY and CDR2 FYNNEI. V gave up 8 bases and J gave up 7 bases; unmatched junction bases: 15. The CDR3 sequence is 16 residues long.

This chain joins TRBV5-6 and TRBJ1-2; D call uncertain. Looked up from germline, CDR1 is SGHDT and CDR2 is YYEEEE. The V gene lost 4 bases and the J gene lost 4 bases, with 14 bases spanning the gap. This CDR3 contains 14 residues. The CDR3 region has the DNA TGTGCCAGCAGCGGAACGACCGAGGTCTATGGCTACACCTTC. Amino acid sequence: CASSGTTEVYGYTF. Combining the CDR3 with reference TRBV5-6 and TRBJ1-2 gives the whole variable domain DAGVTQSPTHLIKTRGQQVTLRCSPKSGHDTVSWYQQALGQGPQFIFQYYEEEERQRGNFPDRFSGHQFPNYSSELNVNALLLGDSALYLCASSGTTEVYGYTFGSGTRLTVV.

This clone was detected only a few times. V and J are TRBV2 and TRBJ1-4; tentative D call: TRBD1 (6 bases). Germline CDR1 reads SNHLY; CDR2 reads FYNNEI. V was shortened by 6 bases and J by 2 bases, with 13 bases between the two germline ends. The CDR3 is 15 residues long. CDR3 amino acids: CASSSSGATNEKLFF. The DNA for the CDR3 is TGTGCCAGCAGCTCCTCAGGGGCGACTAATGAAAAACTGTTTTTT.

The chain links TRBV7-3 to TRBJ2-4; D is unclear. The CDR3 totals 13 residues. The germline V gene has CDR1 SGHTA and CDR2 FQGTGA. V gave up 0 bases and J gave up 6 bases, with 6 bases separating them. CDR3 DNA: TGTGCCAGCAGCTTAACGCCGGGAAACATTCAGTACTTC. As protein: CASSLTPGNIQYF.

With respect to this clone: The same CDR3 can be traced to other DNA sequences in this sample. Written as DNA, the CDR3 is TGTGCCAGCAGCTTACAGGGGTACGAGCAGTACTTC. Residues: CASSLQGYEQYF. This chain links TRBV7-2 with TRBJ2-7; tentatively, D is TRBD1 (6 bases). Trimming pared 2 bases from V and 4 bases from J, leaving 6 bases between. The CDR3 extends over 12 amino acids. CDR1 is SGHTA, CDR2 FQGNSA, per germline.

The chain couples TRBV27 to TRBJ1-2; TRBD1 aligns across 7 bases. The CDR3 runs to 16 residues. J was trimmed by 4 bases and V by 3 bases; bases with no gene match: 11. Germline V gene data show CDR1 as MNHEY and CDR2 as SMNVEV (reference sequence). CDR3 DNA: TGTGCCAGCAGTTTTTCGGGGGACAGCAAAGTCTATGGCTACACCTTC. Translation gives CASSFSGDSKVYGYTF.

The chain joins TRBV15 to TRBJ2-4, with D possibly being TRBD1 (5 bases). Trimming left V 7 bases short and J 1 base short, with 23 bases between. The CDR3 is made up of 18 amino acids. Germline CDR1 and CDR2: LNHNV and YYDKDF (reference sequence). This CDR3 is CATTTDLPRDEAKNIQYF. The CDR3 bases are TGTGCCACCACCACAGATCTTCCCAGGGATGAGGCCAAAAACATTCAGTACTTC.

This chain joins TRBV5-5 and TRBJ1-1; D is undetermined. The germline V gene encodes CDR1 SGHKS and CDR2 YYEKEE (reference sequence). Deletions cut 4 bases from V and 2 bases from J, with 3 bases between. The CDR3 is made up of 11 amino acids. DNA for the CDR3: TGTGCCAGCAGCCTAAACACTGAAGCTTTCTTT. Translating it yields CASSLNTEAFF. Complete variable domain (other parts from reference TRBV5-5 and TRBJ1-1): DAGVTQSPTHLIKTRGQQVTLRCSPISGHKSVSWYQQVLGQGPQFIFQYYEKEERGRGNFPDRFSARQFPNYSSELNVNALLLGDSALYLCASSLNTEAFFGQGTRLTVV.

V is TRBV5-4 and J is TRBJ1-1, with TRBD1 matching 8 bases. Germline trimming cut 2 bases from V and 0 bases from J; bases unmatched to any gene: 6. CDR1 and CDR2 (germline): SGHNT, YYREEE (reference sequence). CDR3 length: 16 residues. CDR3 region: CASSFRTGTMNTEAFF. The CDR3 bases are TGTGCCAGCAGCTTCCGGACAGGGACGATGAACACTGAAGCTTTCTTT.

The DNA of the CDR3 is TGTGCCAGCTCACTTCCTCAGGCAGATACGCAGTATTTT. Translation: CASSLPQADTQYF. This sequence joins TRBV18 and TRBJ2-3; unclear D gene. The CDR3 consists of 13 residues. The germline CDR1 and CDR2 sequences are KGHSH and LQKENI. Trimming removed 4 bases from V and 4 bases from J, with 9 bases in between. Based on the CDR3 plus reference TRBV18 and TRBJ2-3, the full variable domain is NAGVMQNPRHLVRRRGQEARLRCSPMKGHSHVYWYRQLPEEGLKFMVYLQKENIIDESGMPKERFSAEFPKEGPSILRIQQVVRGDSAAYFCASSLPQADTQYFGPGTRLTVL.

The genes are TRBV28 and TRBJ1-1; D unclear. V dropped 7 bases and J dropped 4 bases, with 19 bases sitting between them. CDR3 length: 15 amino acids. Germline values: CDR1 MDHEN, CDR2 SYDVKM. The CDR3 DNA reads as TGTGCCAGCACCTCCGCCGCCCGGGGTGGCACTGAAGCTTTCTTT. This gives the protein CASTSAARGGTEAFF.

With regard to this clone: Other DNA sequences in this specimen translate into the identical CDR3. J is TRBJ1-5 and V is TRBV19; D gene uncertain. Germline CDR1 is LNHDA and CDR2 is SQIVND (reference sequence). V lost 3 bases and J 3 bases, leaving 9 bases between the germline ends. CDR3 length equals 14 residues. The CDR3 protein is CASSIRENNQPQHF. Written as DNA, the CDR3 is TGTGCCAGTAGTATCCGAGAAAACAATCAGCCCCAGCATTTT. The full variable domain, rest sourced from reference TRBV19 and TRBJ1-5, is DGGITQSPKYLFRKEGQNVTLSCEQNLNHDAMYWYRQDPGQGLRLIYYSQIVNDFQKGDIAEGYSVSREKKESFPLTVTSAQKNPTAFYLCASSIRENNQPQHFGDGTRLSIL.

This chain links TRBV11-1 with TRBJ1-1; 8 nucleotides line up with TRBD1. This CDR3 spans 15 amino acids. J was trimmed by 6 bases and V by 1 base; bases with no gene match: 7. From germline, CDR1 is SGHAT and CDR2 FQDESV (reference sequence). This chain's CDR3 is CASSLEDRVSAEAFF. The CDR3 region has the DNA TGTGCCAGCAGCTTAGAGGACAGGGTCTCCGCTGAAGCTTTCTTT.

The rearrangement joins TRBV15 to TRBJ1-1; 7 positions match TRBD1. The CDR3 is 16 amino acids. Germline assignment: CDR1 LNHNV and CDR2 YYDKDF (reference sequence). The V gene end was trimmed by 5 bases and the J gene end by 0 bases; junction bases not matched to a gene: 9. CDR3 nucleotide sequence: TGTGCCACCAGCCCTGGACGACAGGGTGTGAACACTGAAGCTTTCTTT. This sequence encodes CATSPGRQGVNTEAFF.